Listed below are T cell receptor beta chains from one sample, sequenced in a study of shared clonotypes between healthy human individuals. Data came from immunoSEQ multiplex PCR; TCRdb stores just in-frame clones and leaves some out. The repertoire holds about 480,000 clones, almost 80% seen once, with under 15% in the top ten. Sequenced: PBMCs. The origin of the receptors is a woman between 35 and 50 years old in good health. Some clones in this sample may be carry-over from other donors' samples. The CDR3 runs from the conserved cysteine through the conserved F or W. D genes are given only for firm matches. Expanded clones get a size class; other rows say once, few or many, or leave the size out.

>.|TRBV5-1|TRBJ1-2|.
TGCGCCAGCAGCTTGATGCCAGCGACTAACTATGGCTACACCTTC
CASSLMPATNYGYTF
>TRBD1|TRBV7-3|TRBJ2-7|.
TGTGCCAGCAGCTCCGGGACAGGGCGGGAGCAGTACTTC
CASSSGTGREQYF
>TRBD1|TRBV5-1|TRBJ1-1|many
TGCGCCAGCAGCTTCACAGGGGTGAACACTGAAGCTTTCTTT
CASSFTGVNTEAFF
>TRBD2|TRBV5-5|TRBJ2-2|.
TGTGCCAGCAGCCTAATAGCGGGGCTGAACACCGGGGAGCTGTTTTTT
CASSLIAGLNTGELFF
>.|TRBV5-1|TRBJ2-5|.
TGCGCCAGCAGCTTGGCAGGGTCGGAGACCCAGTACTTC
CASSLAGSETQYF
>.|TRBV7-9|TRBJ1-4|.
TGTGCCAGCAGCCCCGACAGGTATAATGAAAAACTGTTTTTT
CASSPDRYNEKLFF
>TRBD2|TRBV27|TRBJ2-1|.
TGTGCCAGCAGACTTAGCGGGAGCTCCTACAATGAGCAGTTCTTC
CASRLSGSSYNEQFF
>.|TRBV15|TRBJ1-2|.
TGTGCCACCAGCAGGGGGGGAATATATGGCTACACCTTC
CATSRGGIYGYTF
>TRBD1|TRBV28|TRBJ1-5|.
TGTGCCAGCAGTTCCGGGACAGTCAATCAGCCCCAGCATTTT
CASSSGTVNQPQHF
>TRBD1|TRBV7-9|TRBJ1-2|.
TGTGCCAGCAACCGACAGGGAGAGGGTGGCTACACCTTC
CASNRQGEGGYTF
>.|TRBV25-1|TRBJ2-7|.
TGTGCCAGCATGGGTCGTACAGCCGGTTTCGAGCAGTACTTC
CASMGRTAGFEQYF
>TRBD2|TRBV7-8|TRBJ2-1|.
TGTGCCAGCAGCTTCCTTAGCGGGAGGCCGTCCAATGAGCAGTTCTTC
CASSFLSGRPSNEQFF
>.|TRBV5-6|TRBJ1-3|.
TGTGCCAGCAGCTTCAGCGGGATTGGAAACACCATATATTTT
CASSFSGIGNTIYF
>TRBD1|TRBV19|TRBJ1-2|.
TGTGCCAGTAGAACCACGACAGGGGCGAACTATGGCTACACCTTC
CASRTTTGANYGYTF
>.|TRBV4-3|TRBJ2-2|.
TGCGCCAGCAGCCAAGGGGACGACGGGGAGCTGTTTTTT
CASSQGDDGELFF
>TRBD2|TRBV11-2|TRBJ2-1|.
TGTGCCAGCAGCCGAGCGGGGTCGCAGTTCTTC
CASSRAGSQFF